Presented here are 10 T cell receptor beta chains from one specimen sequenced in a study of metastatic and nonmetastatic thyroid tumors. All patients were untreated before thyroid surgery. TCRdb redid the clone calls on the PCR reads using MiXCR. This sample has about 92,000 clones, with under 15% found just once. The sequenced material came from blood. These receptors all come from a female donor with papillary thyroid cancer or a benign thyroid nodule (not recorded which). Some clones in this sample may be carry-over from other donors' samples.

This rearrangement joins TRBV7-2 to TRBJ1-1, with a possible D match to TRBD1 (6 bases). Germline CDR1 and CDR2: SGHTA and FQGNSA. V shed 7 bases and J shed 1 base, with 16 bases lying between them. The CDR3 spans 15 residues. In DNA, the CDR3 is TGTGCCAGCAACGCCTCAAGGGGGGGGAACACTGAAGCTTTCTTT. Its translation: CASNASRGGNTEAFF.

This clone has a count of ten or more. The V call is TRBV25-1, the J call TRBJ1-2, with D perhaps matching TRBD1 (5 bases). CDR3 length equals 15 residues. V lost 3 bases and J 4 bases, leaving 15 bases between the germline ends. From germline, CDR1 is MGHDK and CDR2 SYGVNS. The CDR3 DNA reads as TGTGCCAGCAGTGATCTTTCGACAGCCAGCTATGGCTACACCTTC. Translating gives CASSDLSTASYGYTF.

The chain couples TRBV6-6 to TRBJ2-5; maybe TRBD1 (5 bases). Germline V CDR1 and CDR2: MNHNY, SVGAGI (reference sequence). V was trimmed by 3 bases and J by 5 bases, leaving 13 bases between them. The CDR3 spans 14 residues. The CDR3 here is CASSYRAPGETQYF. DNA for the CDR3: TGTGCCAGCAGTTATAGGGCCCCAGGGGAGACCCAGTACTTC.

Turning to this clone: This clone may be a read error of a much larger clone one base away. V and J are TRBV3-1 and TRBJ1-1, with no clear D. Germline CDR1 LGHDT, CDR2 YNNKEL (reference sequence). With 1 base removed from V and 0 bases from J, the gap between germline ends came to 9 bases. The CDR3 covers 15 residues. Here the CDR3 reads CASSQGRALNTEAFF. DNA of the CDR3: TGTGCCAGCAGCCAAGGGAGGGCGCTGAACACTGAAGCTTTCTTT. The entire variable domain, with the rest obtained from reference TRBV3-1 and TRBJ1-1, is as follows: DTAVSQTPKYLVTQMGNDKSIKCEQNLGHDTMYWYKQDSKKFLKIMFSYNNKELIINETVPNRFSPKSPDKAHLNLHINSLELGDSAVYFCASSQGRALNTEAFFGQGTRLTVV.

This clone was seen repeatedly, ten times or more. The CDR3 region is CASSSGHLGELFF. The CDR3 nucleotides are TGTGCCAGCAGCTCAGGACACCTCGGGGAGCTGTTTTTT. The J gene is TRBJ2-2, the V gene TRBV7-2; D perhaps matches TRBD1 (5 bases). CDR1 and CDR2 from the germline V gene are SGHTA and FQGNSA. The V and J ends lost 4 bases and 7 bases respectively, with 10 bases between them. This CDR3 is 13 amino acids long. The complete variable domain, with remaining parts taken from reference TRBV7-2 and TRBJ2-2, reads GAGVSQSPSNKVTEKGKDVELRCDPISGHTALYWYRQSLGQGLEFLIYFQGNSAPDKSGLPSDRFSAERTGGSVSTLTIQRTQQEDSAVYLCASSSGHLGELFFGEGSRLTVL.

This clone has at least ten counts. The chain recombines TRBV29-1 with TRBJ2-2; D gene unclear. CDR1 is SQVTM, CDR2 ANQGSEA, per germline. V shed 6 bases and J shed 7 bases, with 9 bases lying between them. The CDR3 has 11 residues. The CDR3 region is CSVGWGGELFF. The CDR3 nucleotides read TGCAGCGTCGGGTGGGGCGGGGAGCTGTTTTTT.

This clone was observed at least ten times. J is TRBJ1-4 and V is TRBV18; 9 bases match TRBD1. The CDR3 has 15 residues. Germline V lookup: CDR1 KGHSH, CDR2 LQKENI. V dropped 4 bases and J dropped 5; count of bases not matched to a gene: 5. CDR3 amino acids: CASSLPGTGNEKLFF. The CDR3 DNA reads TGTGCCAGCTCACTACCCGGGACAGGGAATGAAAAACTGTTTTTT. Complete variable domain (other parts from reference TRBV18 and TRBJ1-4): NAGVMQNPRHLVRRRGQEARLRCSPMKGHSHVYWYRQLPEEGLKFMVYLQKENIIDESGMPKERFSAEFPKEGPSILRIQQVVRGDSAAYFCASSLPGTGNEKLFFGSGTQLSVL.

Remarks on this clone: Other DNA sequences within the sample encode an identical CDR3. V gene TRBV27 combines with J gene TRBJ2-1; the match to TRBD2 covers 8 bases. V was clipped by 7 bases and J by 2 bases; unmatched bases: 16. This CDR3 is 18 amino acids long. Looked up from germline, CDR1 is MNHEY and CDR2 is SMNVEV (reference sequence). In DNA, the CDR3 is TGTGCCAGCATCCTCCGCGCGGGGGGCCCTAGGGCCTACAATGAGCAGTTCTTC. It specifies CASILRAGGPRAYNEQFF.

This clone came up many times. The chain recombines TRBV20-1 with TRBJ1-5; TRBD1 agrees at 8 bases. This CDR3 region has 18 residues. Germline V gives CDR1 DFQATT, CDR2 SNEGSKA (reference sequence). Losses at the gene ends were 2 bases for V and 11 bases for J; bases not matched to a gene: 23. CDR3 DNA: TGCAGTGCTAGATGGAAATCCGGGGGGACAGGTGCCATTGTGGCCCAGCATTTT. As protein: CSARWKSGGTGAIVAQHF.

Of note for this clone: A much larger clone sits a single nucleotide away, making a read error possible. Other nucleotide sequences in the sample specify the same CDR3. The chain uses TRBV20-1 and TRBJ1-5; TRBD1 aligns across 10 bases. This CDR3 contains 14 residues. Germline loops: CDR1 DFQATT, CDR2 SNEGSKA (reference sequence). The CDR3 sequence: CSASTGGLNQPQHF. The CDR3 coding sequence is TGCAGTGCATCGACAGGGGGCCTTAATCAGCCACAGCATTTT.